The rows below give T cell receptor beta chains drawn from one sample of a study of blood T cell repertoires in COVID-19. This table comes from immunoSEQ multiplex PCR, and its TCRdb copy is limited to in-frame clones, with some not included. The sample shows 70,000 to 90,000 clones, roughly 90% of them seen only once. Sequencing was performed on PBMCs or T cells enriched from blood (not recorded which). Every receptor here comes from a woman between 45 and 65 years old with acute COVID-19. Each CDR3 is given without its conserved first and last residue.

j_call | v_call | cdr3_aa
TRBJ2-7 | TRBV7-8 | ASAAAGGHEQY
TRBJ2-7 | TRBV7-2 | ASSSAGLAALTHEQY
TRBJ1-3 | TRBV3-1/TRBV3-2 | ASSHTPGFGNTIY
TRBJ2-5 | TRBV4-2 | ASSQDPGLAGRETQY
TRBJ1-1 | TRBV7-9 | ASSLFLGIGDTEAF
TRBJ1-5 | TRBV2 | ASSGGVNQPQH
TRBJ1-2 | TRBV29-1 | SVEEGSLNYGYT
TRBJ1-1 | TRBV5-1 | ASSFTLDRGRRGTEAF
TRBJ2-3 | TRBV5-6 | ASSLVGRLDTQY
TRBJ2-5 | TRBV5-1 | ASSLDRGEETQY
TRBJ2-7 | TRBV9 | ASSRGLAASYEQY
TRBJ1-1 | TRBV4-1 | ASSQPTGDLNTEAF
TRBJ2-7 | TRBV30 | AWSPLGQIWEQY
TRBJ1-2 | TRBV10-3 | AISEGPGQTNYGYT
TRBJ2-2 | TRBV7-3 | ASSFYRTSGAGGELF
TRBJ1-5 | TRBV11-2 | ASSLTGQGNQPQH
TRBJ2-1 | TRBV25-1 | ASSTSGRWGNEQF
TRBJ1-5 | TRBV10-3 | AISEPGHNQPQH
TRBJ1-1 | TRBV25-1 | ASSDAGRGYTEAF
TRBJ2-3 | TRBV2 | ASVRERPDTQY
TRBJ2-3 | TRBV5-1 | ASSLSSTSRADTQY
TRBJ2-7 | TRBV27 | ASSSHGTGEYEQY
TRBJ1-2 | TRBV6-5 | ASRAGTGEVHGYT
TRBJ2-1 | TRBV6-5 | ASSQNSDPYNEQF